This T cell receptor beta chain was obtained from a study of blood T cell repertoires in COVID-19. The CDR3 covers 14 residues. V was shortened by 2 bases and J by 4 bases, with 8 bases between the two germline ends. From germline, CDR1 is MDHEN and CDR2 SYDVKM. Some clones are missing from TCRdb's copy, which holds only in-frame ones; the method was immunoSEQ multiplex PCR. The sample has under 200,000 clones, about 87% seen once. The TCR originated in a man aged 35 to 55 with active or convalescent COVID-19. Sequenced sample: peripheral blood. The chain couples TRBV28 to TRBJ1-4, with D unresolved. This CDR3 reads CASSLHSLNEKLFF. The CDR3 DNA sequence: TGTGCCAGCAGTTTACATAGCCTTAATGAAAAACTGTTTTTT.